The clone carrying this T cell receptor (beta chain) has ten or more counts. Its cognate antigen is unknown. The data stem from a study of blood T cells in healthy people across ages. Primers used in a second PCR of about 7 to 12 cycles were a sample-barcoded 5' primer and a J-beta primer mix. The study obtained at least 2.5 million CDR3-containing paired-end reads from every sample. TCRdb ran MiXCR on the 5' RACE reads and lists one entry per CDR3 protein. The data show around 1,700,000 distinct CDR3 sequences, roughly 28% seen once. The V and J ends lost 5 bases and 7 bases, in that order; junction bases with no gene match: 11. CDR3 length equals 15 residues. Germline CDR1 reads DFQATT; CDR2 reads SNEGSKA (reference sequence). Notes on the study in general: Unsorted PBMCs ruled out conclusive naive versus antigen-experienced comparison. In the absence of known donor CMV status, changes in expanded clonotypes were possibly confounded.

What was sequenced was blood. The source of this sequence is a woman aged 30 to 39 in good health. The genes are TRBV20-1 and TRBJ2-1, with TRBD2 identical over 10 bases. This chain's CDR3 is CSASHPPSGSNEQFF. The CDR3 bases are TGCAGTGCTTCCCACCCCCCTAGCGGGAGTAATGAGCAGTTCTTC.